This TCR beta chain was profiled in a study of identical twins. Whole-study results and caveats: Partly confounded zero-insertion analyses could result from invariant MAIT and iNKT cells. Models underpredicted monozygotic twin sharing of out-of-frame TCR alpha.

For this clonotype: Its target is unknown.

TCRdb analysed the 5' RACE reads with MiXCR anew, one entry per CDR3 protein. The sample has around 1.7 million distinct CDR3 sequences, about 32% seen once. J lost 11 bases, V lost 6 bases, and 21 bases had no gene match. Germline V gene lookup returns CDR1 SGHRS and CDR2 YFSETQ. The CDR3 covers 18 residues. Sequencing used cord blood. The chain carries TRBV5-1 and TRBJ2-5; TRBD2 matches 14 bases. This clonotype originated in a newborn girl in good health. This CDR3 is CASTSGLAGGGELSVQYF. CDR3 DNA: TGCGCCAGCACCTCAGGACTAGCGGGGGGAGGGGAACTCTCAGTGCAGTACTTC. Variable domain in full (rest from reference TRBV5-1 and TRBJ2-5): KAGVTQTPRYLIKTRGQQVTLSCSPISGHRSVSWYQQTPGQGLQFLFEYFSETQRNKGNFPGRFSGRQFSNSRSEMNVSTLELGDSALYLCASTSGLAGGGELSVQYFGPGTRLLVL.